The text below deals with one T cell receptor beta chain. The sample comes from a study of beta chain features in type 1 diabetes. Expressed TCRB transcripts got sequenced, as all isolated RNA was reverse transcribed. Sequencing used immunoSEQ multiplex PCR; TCRdb keeps in-frame clones, though not all of them. The sample has over 500,000 clones, less than 20% seen once. CDR3 length: 9 residues. CDR1 is DFQATT, CDR2 SNEGSKA, per germline (reference sequence). The ends were cut back, 4 bases at V and 7 bases at J, with 4 bases in the middle. The origin of this receptor is a man between 18 and 29 years old in good health. The specimen was naive CD4+ T cells from blood. The chain uses TRBV20-1 and TRBJ1-2; no clear D gene. The CDR3 spells CSANIGYTF. DNA of the CDR3: TGCAGTGCTAACATTGGCTACACCTTC.